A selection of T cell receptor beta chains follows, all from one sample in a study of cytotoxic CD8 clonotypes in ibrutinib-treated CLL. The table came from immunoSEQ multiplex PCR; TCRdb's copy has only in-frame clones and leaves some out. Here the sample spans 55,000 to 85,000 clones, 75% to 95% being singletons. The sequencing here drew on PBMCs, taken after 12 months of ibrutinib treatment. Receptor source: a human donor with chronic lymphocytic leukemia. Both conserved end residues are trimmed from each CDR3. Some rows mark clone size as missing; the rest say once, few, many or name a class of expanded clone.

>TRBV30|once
AWRLAGATGELF
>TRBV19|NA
ASSMGDSNYGYT
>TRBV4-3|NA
ASSQDLASGSPGTDTQY
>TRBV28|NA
ASSLWLTREGNQPQH
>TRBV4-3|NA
ASSPSGGAGANVLT
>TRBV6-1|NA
ASSEWPEGKNIQY
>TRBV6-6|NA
ASRPVQGSIYGYT
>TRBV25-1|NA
ASSRTSGSTDTQY
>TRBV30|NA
AWSVATETQY
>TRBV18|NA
ASSPTSGAARDNEQF
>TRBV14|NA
ASSRPGTSAYEQY
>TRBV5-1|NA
ASSLSILRAGTEAF
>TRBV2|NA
ASSENLGNTEAF
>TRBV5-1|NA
ASSFRGGETQY
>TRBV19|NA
ASTPRDSYQWAF
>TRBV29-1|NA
SVLVQTGETQY
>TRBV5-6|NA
ASSLEGAGRSLQETQY
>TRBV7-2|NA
ASSLDWTGVFSSYNEQF
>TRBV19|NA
ASSIRQVNYEQY
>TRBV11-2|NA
ASSLGFRRTGVYGYT
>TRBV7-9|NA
ASSLKQGATNEKLF
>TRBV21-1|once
ASSPPGQLNTEAF
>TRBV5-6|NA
ASSSFGRGSTDTQY
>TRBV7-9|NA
ASSLDGFSGTDTQY
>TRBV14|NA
ASSQGGPYNEQF
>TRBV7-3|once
ASSLIGGSYEQY
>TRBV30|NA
AWSMVGPWSNQPQH
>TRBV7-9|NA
ASSLYWGALETSADTQY
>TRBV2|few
ATRQDGSGYT
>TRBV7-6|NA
ASSPTSIAGELF
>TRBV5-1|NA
ASSPKRPSPFRGSTDTQY